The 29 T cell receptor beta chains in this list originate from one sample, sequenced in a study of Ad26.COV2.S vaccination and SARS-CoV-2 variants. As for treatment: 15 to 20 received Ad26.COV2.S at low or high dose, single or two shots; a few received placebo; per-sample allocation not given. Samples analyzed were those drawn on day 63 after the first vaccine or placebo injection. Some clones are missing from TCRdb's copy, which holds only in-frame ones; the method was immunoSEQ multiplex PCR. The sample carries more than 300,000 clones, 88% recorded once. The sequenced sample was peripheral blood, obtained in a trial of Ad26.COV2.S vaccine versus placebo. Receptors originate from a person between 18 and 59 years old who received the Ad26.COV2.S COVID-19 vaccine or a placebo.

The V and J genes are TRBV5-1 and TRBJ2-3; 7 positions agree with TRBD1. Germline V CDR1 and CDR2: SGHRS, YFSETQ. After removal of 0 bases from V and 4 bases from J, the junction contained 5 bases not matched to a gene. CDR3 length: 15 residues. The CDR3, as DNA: TGCGCCAGCAGCTTGGATCGGCAGGGGGCAGATACGCAGTATTTT. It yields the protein CASSLDRQGADTQYF.

The CDR3, as DNA: TGTGCCAGCAGTTTAGATGGAACAGCTGGAAACACCATATATTTT. Translating gives CASSLDGTAGNTIYF. The chain joins TRBV28 to TRBJ1-3; D not resolved. V lost 2 bases and J 2 bases, leaving 10 bases between the germline ends. The CDR3 length is 15 residues. Germline loops: CDR1 MDHEN, CDR2 SYDVKM. Based on the CDR3 plus reference TRBV28 and TRBJ1-3, the full variable domain is DVKVTQSSRYLVKRTGEKVFLECVQDMDHENMFWYRQDPGLGLRLIYFSYDVKMKEKGDIPEGYSVSREKKERFSLILESASTNQTSMYLCASSLDGTAGNTIYFGEGSWLTVV.

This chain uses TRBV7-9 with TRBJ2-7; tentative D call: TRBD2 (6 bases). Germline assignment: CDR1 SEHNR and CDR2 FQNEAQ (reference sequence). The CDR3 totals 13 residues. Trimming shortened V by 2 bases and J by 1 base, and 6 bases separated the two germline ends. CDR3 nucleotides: TGTGCCAGCAGCTTAAGCGGGTCCTACGAGCAGTACTTC. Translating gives CASSLSGSYEQYF.

CDR3 amino acids: CASSLLVDREAFF. CDR3 nucleotide sequence: TGTGCCAGCAGTTTATTAGTGGACAGGGAAGCTTTCTTT. V usage is TRBV27 and J usage is TRBJ1-1; 7 positions agree with TRBD1. The CDR3 runs to 13 residues. The J segment lost 8 bases and the V segment lost 1 base, leaving 4 bases of the junction unmatched. Germline CDR1 is MNHEY and CDR2 is SMNVEV (reference sequence).

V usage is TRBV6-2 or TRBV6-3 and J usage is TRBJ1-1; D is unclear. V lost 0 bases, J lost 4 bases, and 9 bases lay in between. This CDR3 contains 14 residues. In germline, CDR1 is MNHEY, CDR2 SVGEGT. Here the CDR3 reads CASSYSPGSTEAFF. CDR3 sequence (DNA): TGTGCCAGCAGTTACTCGCCCGGGAGCACTGAAGCTTTCTTT.

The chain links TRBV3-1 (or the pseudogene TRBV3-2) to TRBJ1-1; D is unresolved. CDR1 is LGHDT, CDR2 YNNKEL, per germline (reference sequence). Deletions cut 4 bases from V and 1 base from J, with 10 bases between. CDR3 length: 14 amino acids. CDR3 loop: CASSRLQTNTEAFF. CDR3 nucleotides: TGTGCCAGCAGCCGTTTACAGACGAACACTGAAGCTTTCTTT.

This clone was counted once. The CDR3 is CASSLNLGQDHMNTEAFF. CDR3 bases: TGTGCCAGTAGTCTAAACCTGGGACAGGACCACATGAACACTGAAGCTTTCTTT. The genes are TRBV19 and TRBJ1-1; 8 positions match TRBD1. V shed 5 bases, J shed 0 bases, and the junction held 14 bases outside the gene matches. Germline V gene data show CDR1 as LNHDA and CDR2 as SQIVND (reference sequence). The CDR3 spans 18 residues.

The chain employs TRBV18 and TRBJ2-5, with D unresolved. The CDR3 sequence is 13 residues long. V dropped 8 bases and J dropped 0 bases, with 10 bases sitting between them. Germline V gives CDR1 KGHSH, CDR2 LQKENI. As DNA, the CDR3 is TGTGCCAGCCACGGCGCGAACCAAGAGACCCAGTACTTC. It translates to CASHGANQETQYF.

CDR3 loop: CASSYGAGADTDTQYF. The CDR3 DNA is TGTGCCAGCAGTTACGGAGCGGGGGCTGACACAGATACGCAGTATTTT. The J gene is TRBJ2-3, the V gene TRBV6-6; 8 nucleotides align to TRBD2. Germline lookup yields CDR1 MNHNY and CDR2 SVGAGI (reference sequence). Unmatched junction bases numbered 6, after V lost 2 bases and J lost 2 bases. This CDR3 comprises 16 residues.

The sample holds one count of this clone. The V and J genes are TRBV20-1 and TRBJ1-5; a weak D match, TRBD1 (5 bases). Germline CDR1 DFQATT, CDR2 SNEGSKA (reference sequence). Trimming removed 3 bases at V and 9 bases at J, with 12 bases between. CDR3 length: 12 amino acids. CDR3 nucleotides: TGCAGTGCTAGTCGACAGTCGGGGCCCCAGCATTTT. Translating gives CSASRQSGPQHF.

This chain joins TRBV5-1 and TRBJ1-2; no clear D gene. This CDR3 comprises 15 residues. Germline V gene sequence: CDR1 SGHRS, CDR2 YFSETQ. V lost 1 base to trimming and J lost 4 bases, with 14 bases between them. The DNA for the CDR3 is TGCGCCAGCAGCTTGAACGCGCAGAGGAGCTATGGCTACACCTTC. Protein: CASSLNAQRSYGYTF.

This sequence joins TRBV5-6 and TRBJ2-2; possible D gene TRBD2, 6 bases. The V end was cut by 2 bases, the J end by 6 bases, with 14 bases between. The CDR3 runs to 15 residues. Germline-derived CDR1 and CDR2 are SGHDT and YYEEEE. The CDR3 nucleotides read TGTGCCAGCAGCTTTCGGGGGTCGCCGGCCGGGGAGCTGTTTTTT. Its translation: CASSFRGSPAGELFF.

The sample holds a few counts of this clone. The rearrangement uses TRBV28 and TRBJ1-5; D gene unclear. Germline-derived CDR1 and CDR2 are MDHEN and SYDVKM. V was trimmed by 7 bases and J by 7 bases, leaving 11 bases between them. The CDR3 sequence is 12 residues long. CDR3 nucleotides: TGTGCCAGCACCCCGTGGGGACAGCCCCAGCATTTT. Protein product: CASTPWGQPQHF.

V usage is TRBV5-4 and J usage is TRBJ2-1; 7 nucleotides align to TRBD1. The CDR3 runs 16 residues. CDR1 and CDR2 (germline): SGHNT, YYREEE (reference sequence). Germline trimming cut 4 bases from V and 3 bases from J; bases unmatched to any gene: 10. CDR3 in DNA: TGTGCCAGCAGCACTACCCGTACAGGGGTCTACAATGAGCAGTTCTTC. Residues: CASSTTRTGVYNEQFF.

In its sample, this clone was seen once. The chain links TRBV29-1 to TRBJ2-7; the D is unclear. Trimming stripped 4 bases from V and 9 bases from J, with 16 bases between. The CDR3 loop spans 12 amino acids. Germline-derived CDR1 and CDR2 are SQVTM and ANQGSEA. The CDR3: CSVVNISSGQYF. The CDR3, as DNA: TGCAGCGTTGTAAACATTTCGTCTGGGCAGTACTTC.

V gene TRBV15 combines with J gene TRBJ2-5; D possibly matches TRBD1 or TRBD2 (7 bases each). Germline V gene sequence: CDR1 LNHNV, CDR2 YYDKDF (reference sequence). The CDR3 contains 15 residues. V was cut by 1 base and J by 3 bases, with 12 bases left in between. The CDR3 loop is CATSRGGGGEETQYF. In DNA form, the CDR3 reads TGTGCCACCAGCAGAGGGGGAGGGGGCGAAGAGACCCAGTACTTC.

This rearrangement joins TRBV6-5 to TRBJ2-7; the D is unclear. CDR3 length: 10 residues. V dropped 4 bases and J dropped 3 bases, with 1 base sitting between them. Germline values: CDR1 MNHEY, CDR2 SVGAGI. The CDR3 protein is CASSFYEQYF. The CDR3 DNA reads TGTGCCAGCAGTTTCTACGAGCAGTACTTC.

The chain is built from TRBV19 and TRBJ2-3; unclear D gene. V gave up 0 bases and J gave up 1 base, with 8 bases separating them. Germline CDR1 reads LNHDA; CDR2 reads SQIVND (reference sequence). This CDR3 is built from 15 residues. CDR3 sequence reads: CASSIEGTRTDTQYF. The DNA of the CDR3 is TGTGCCAGTAGTATAGAAGGCACTCGCACAGATACGCAGTATTTT.

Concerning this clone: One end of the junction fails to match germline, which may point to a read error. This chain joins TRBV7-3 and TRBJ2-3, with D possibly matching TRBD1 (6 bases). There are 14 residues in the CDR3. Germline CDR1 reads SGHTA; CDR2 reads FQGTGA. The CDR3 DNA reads TGTGCCAGCAGCGTAACAGGGCTCACAGATACGCAGTATTTT. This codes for CASSVTGLTDTQYF. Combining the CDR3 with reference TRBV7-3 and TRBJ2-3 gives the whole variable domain GAGVSQTPSNKVTEKGKYVELRCDPISGHTALYWYRQSLGQGPEFLIYFQGTGAADDSGLPNDRFFAVRPEGSVSTLKIQRTERGDSAVYLCASSVTGLTDTQYFGPGTRLTVL.

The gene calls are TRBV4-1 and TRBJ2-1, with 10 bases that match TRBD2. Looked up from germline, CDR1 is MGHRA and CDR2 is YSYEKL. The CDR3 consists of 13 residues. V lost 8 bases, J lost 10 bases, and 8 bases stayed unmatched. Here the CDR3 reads CASDGGTSAEQFF. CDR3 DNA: TGCGCCAGCGACGGCGGGACTAGCGCAGAGCAGTTCTTC.

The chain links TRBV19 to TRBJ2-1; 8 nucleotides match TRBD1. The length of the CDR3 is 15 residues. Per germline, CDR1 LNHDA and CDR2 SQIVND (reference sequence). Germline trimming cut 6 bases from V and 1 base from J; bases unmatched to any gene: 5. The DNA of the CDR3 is TGTGCCAGTAGCCCCGGACAGGGTTCCTACAATGAGCAGTTCTTC. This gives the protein CASSPGQGSYNEQFF.

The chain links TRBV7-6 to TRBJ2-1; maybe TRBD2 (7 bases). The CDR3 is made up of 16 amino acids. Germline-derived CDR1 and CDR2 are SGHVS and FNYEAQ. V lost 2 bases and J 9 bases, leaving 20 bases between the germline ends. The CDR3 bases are TGTGCCAGCAGCTTACTGGTCGGGGGGCCGGGTGGTGAGCAGTTCTTC. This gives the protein CASSLLVGGPGGEQFF.

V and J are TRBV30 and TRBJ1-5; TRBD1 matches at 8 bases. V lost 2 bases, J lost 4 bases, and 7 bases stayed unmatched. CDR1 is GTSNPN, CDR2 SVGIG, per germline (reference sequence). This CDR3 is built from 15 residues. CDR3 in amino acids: CAWSLGQGLNQPQHF. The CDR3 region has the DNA TGTGCCTGGAGTCTTGGACAGGGTCTTAATCAGCCCCAGCATTTT.

CDR3 loop: CASRRRSNTEAFF. The DNA for the CDR3 is TGTGCCAGCAGGAGACGTTCGAACACTGAAGCTTTCTTT. The gene calls are TRBV25-1 and TRBJ1-1, with D unresolved. V was shortened by 6 bases and J by 1 base, with 9 bases between the two germline ends. Germline-derived CDR1 and CDR2 are MGHDK and SYGVNS. The CDR3 loop spans 13 amino acids.

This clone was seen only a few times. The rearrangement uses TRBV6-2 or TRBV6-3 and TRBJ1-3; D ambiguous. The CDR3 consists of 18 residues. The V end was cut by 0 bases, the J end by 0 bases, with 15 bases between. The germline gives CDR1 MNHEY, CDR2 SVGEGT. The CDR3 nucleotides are TGTGCCAGCAGTTACTCGAAACGGAGGATCCGCTCTGGAAACACCATATATTTT. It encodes CASSYSKRRIRSGNTIYF.

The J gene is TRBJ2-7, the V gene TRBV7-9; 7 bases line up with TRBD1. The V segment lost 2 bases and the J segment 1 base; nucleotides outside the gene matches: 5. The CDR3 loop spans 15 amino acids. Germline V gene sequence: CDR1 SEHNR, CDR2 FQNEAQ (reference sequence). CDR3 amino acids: CASSLPGQSSYEQYF. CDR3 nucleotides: TGTGCCAGCAGCTTACCGGGACAGTCTTCCTACGAGCAGTACTTC. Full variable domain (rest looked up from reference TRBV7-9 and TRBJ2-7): DTGVSQNPRHKITKRGQNVTFRCDPISEHNRLYWYRQTLGQGPEFLTYFQNEAQLEKSRLLSDRFSAERPKGSFSTLEIQRTEQGDSAMYLCASSLPGQSSYEQYFGPGTRLTVT.

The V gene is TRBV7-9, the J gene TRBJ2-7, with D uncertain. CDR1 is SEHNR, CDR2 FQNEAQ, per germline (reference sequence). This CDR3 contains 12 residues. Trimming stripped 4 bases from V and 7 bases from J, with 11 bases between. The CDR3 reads CASSSGPREQYF. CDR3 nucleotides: TGTGCCAGCAGCTCGGGCCCTCGAGAGCAGTACTTC.

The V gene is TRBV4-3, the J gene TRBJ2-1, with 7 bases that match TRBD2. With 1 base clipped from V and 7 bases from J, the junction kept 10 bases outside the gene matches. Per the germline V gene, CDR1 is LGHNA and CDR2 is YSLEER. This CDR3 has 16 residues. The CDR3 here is CASSQGASGVRNEQFF. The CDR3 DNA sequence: TGCGCCAGCAGCCAAGGGGCTAGCGGAGTACGAAATGAGCAGTTCTTC.

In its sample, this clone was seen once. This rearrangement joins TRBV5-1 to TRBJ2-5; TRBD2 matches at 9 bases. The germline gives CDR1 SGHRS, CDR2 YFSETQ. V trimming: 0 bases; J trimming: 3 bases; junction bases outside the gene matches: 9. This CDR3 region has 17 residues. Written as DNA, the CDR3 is TGCGCCAGCAGCTTGGGGGGTCTAGCGGGATCCAAAGAGACCCAGTACTTC. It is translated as CASSLGGLAGSKETQYF.